This is a list of T cell receptor beta chains from one sample in a study of shared clonotypes between healthy human individuals. Only in-frame clones appear in the TCRdb table, and some are missing; sequencing was by immunoSEQ multiplex PCR. Of 1.5 million to 2.5 million clones detected, approximately 95% appear once; the ten largest clones hold around 1.2%. Specimen: naive CD8+ T cells sorted from blood. The receptors originated from a man between 18 and 29 years old in good health. Each CDR3 is given with its conserved first and last residue. D genes are given only for firm matches. Size is stated for part of the rows, as once, few or many counts, or as a class when the clone is expanded.

d_gene,j_gene,abundance,v_gene,CDR3aa,CDR3nt
TRBD2,TRBJ2-1,-,TRBV25-1,CASSESGSLYNEQFF,TGTGCCAGCAGTGAAAGCGGGAGTCTGTACAATGAGCAGTTCTTC
-,TRBJ2-2,-,TRBV7-6,CASTSQTGELFF,TGTGCCAGCACCTCCCAGACCGGGGAGCTGTTTTTT
-,TRBJ2-1,-,TRBV4-1,CASSQRSPDSAIHNEQFF,TGCGCCAGCAGCCAAAGATCGCCGGACTCAGCTATCCACAATGAGCAGTTCTTC
-,TRBJ2-4,-,TRBV10-3,CAISQTGTSKNIQYF,TGTGCCATCAGCCAAACCGGGACCTCCAAAAACATTCAGTACTTC
-,TRBJ2-5,-,TRBV5-6,CASSPGPGTQYF,TGTGCCAGCAGCCCGGGGCCCGGGACCCAGTACTTC
-,TRBJ2-2,-,TRBV7-2,CASSPLGEELFF,TGTGCCAGCAGCCCCCTCGGGGAGGAGCTGTTTTTT
-,TRBJ2-7,-,TRBV5-5,CASSSPHGGYEQYF,TGTGCCAGCAGCTCGCCGCATGGGGGCTACGAGCAGTACTTC
-,TRBJ2-7,-,TRBV19,CASSMQGTYEQYF,TGTGCCAGTAGTATGCAGGGTACCTACGAGCAGTACTTC
TRBD2,TRBJ2-1,once,TRBV4-3,CASSQDAPAGGWDNEQFF,TGCGCCAGCAGCCAAGATGCCCCAGCGGGAGGGTGGGACAATGAGCAGTTCTTC
-,TRBJ2-7,-,TRBV6-5,CASSYSESYEQYF,TGTGCCAGCAGTTACTCGGAAAGCTACGAGCAGTACTTC
TRBD1,TRBJ2-1,once,TRBV4-3,CASSQVAGTGLNEQFF,TGCGCCAGCAGCCAGGTGGCCGGGACAGGACTCAATGAGCAGTTCTTC
-,TRBJ2-7,-,TRBV11-2,CASSLGRGYEQYF,TGTGCCAGCAGCTTAGGAAGGGGCTACGAGCAGTACTTC
-,TRBJ1-1,-,TRBV6-5,CASSYGPNTEAFF,TGTGCCAGCAGTTACGGGCCAAACACTGAAGCTTTCTTT
TRBD1,TRBJ1-6,-,TRBV5-8,CASSLEGQGVSPLHF,TGTGCCAGCAGCTTGGAGGGACAGGGGGTATCACCCCTCCACTTT
TRBD1,TRBJ1-5,-,TRBV4-3,CASSQTGGHQPQHF,TGCGCCAGCAGCCAAACAGGGGGCCATCAGCCCCAGCATTTT
-,TRBJ2-7,once,TRBV27,CASSLDRTYEQYF,TGTGCCAGCAGTTTGGACAGAACCTACGAGCAGTACTTC
-,TRBJ2-7,-,TRBV4-1,CASSQGSGAGGNHEQYF,TGCGCCAGCAGCCAAGGAAGCGGGGCAGGGGGGAACCACGAGCAGTACTTC
-,TRBJ2-1,-,TRBV30,CAWSVARGGNEQFF,TGTGCCTGGAGTGTCGCCAGGGGGGGGAATGAGCAGTTCTTC
-,TRBJ2-7,-,TRBV7-9,CASSRSTEYEQYF,TGTGCCAGCAGCCGTAGCACAGAGTACGAGCAGTACTTC
-,TRBJ2-3,-,TRBV7-9,CASSFSTDLGTDTQYF,TGTGCCAGCAGCTTCTCGACGGACCTGGGCACAGATACGCAGTATTTT
-,TRBJ2-4,-,TRBV6-5,CASSYGASGGDIQYF,TGTGCCAGCAGTTACGGGGCATCGGGCGGGGACATTCAGTACTTC
-,TRBJ2-5,-,TRBV21-1,CASTKQGRQETQYF,TGTGCCAGCACCAAACAGGGGCGGCAAGAGACCCAGTACTTC
-,TRBJ2-7,-,TRBV6-6,CASSYYARLYEQYF,TGTGCCAGCAGTTACTACGCCAGATTATACGAGCAGTACTTC
TRBD1,TRBJ2-7,-,TRBV30,CAWDLGQGGYEQYF,TGTGCCTGGGACTTAGGACAGGGAGGCTACGAGCAGTACTTC
-,TRBJ2-7,-,TRBV7-9,CASSFPTDNEQYF,TGTGCCAGCAGCTTTCCGACAGATAACGAGCAGTACTTC
TRBD2,TRBJ2-1,-,TRBV27,CASSFERGGEQFF,TGTGCCAGCAGTTTTGAGCGGGGGGGTGAGCAGTTCTTC
TRBD2,TRBJ2-3,-,TRBV11-2,CASSLITSGDTQYF,TGTGCCAGCAGCTTAATTACTAGCGGAGATACGCAGTATTTT
TRBD2,TRBJ2-2,-,TRBV7-6,CASSPGGLAGGSGELFF,TGTGCCAGCAGCCCGGGGGGCCTAGCGGGCGGATCCGGGGAGCTGTTTTTT
-,TRBJ2-7,-,TRBV27,CASSLSIVAGFDEQYF,TGTGCCAGCAGTTTATCGATTGTGGCGGGATTTGACGAGCAGTACTTC
-,TRBJ2-7,-,TRBV2,CASSDSRFEQYF,TGTGCCAGCAGTGATTCGAGGTTCGAGCAGTACTTC
-,TRBJ2-6,-,TRBV4-1,CASSQWGSSGANVLTF,TGCGCCAGCAGCCAATGGGGATCCTCTGGGGCCAACGTCCTGACTTTC
TRBD1,TRBJ1-5,once,TRBV19,CASSTRQGRSEPQHF,TGTGCCAGTAGTACCCGACAGGGGCGTTCGGAGCCCCAGCATTTT
-,TRBJ2-5,-,TRBV6-1,CASSPTPQETQYF,TGTGCCAGCAGTCCCACCCCCCAAGAGACCCAGTACTTC
-,TRBJ2-1,-,TRBV6-1,CASSIYGTYDNEQFF,TGTGCCAGCAGTATCTACGGGACCTATGACAATGAGCAGTTCTTC
TRBD2,TRBJ2-1,-,TRBV4-1,CASRPLAGDSYNEQFF,TGCGCCAGCAGACCCCTAGCGGGAGACTCCTACAATGAGCAGTTCTTC
-,TRBJ1-5,-,TRBV6-4,CASPAPRGADSNQPQHF,TGTGCCAGCCCTGCCCCCAGGGGCGCTGATAGCAATCAGCCCCAGCATTTT
-,TRBJ2-3,-,TRBV7-9,CASSPPSYSTDTQYF,TGTGCCAGCAGCCCCCCCTCCTATAGCACAGATACGCAGTATTTT
TRBD2,TRBJ2-3,-,TRBV30,CASSGGADTQYF,TGTGCCTCTAGCGGGGGTGCAGATACGCAGTATTTT
TRBD1,TRBJ2-2,-,TRBV4-1,CASSRQGNTGELFF,TGCGCCAGCAGCCGACAGGGGAACACCGGGGAGCTGTTTTTT
-,TRBJ1-2,-,TRBV14,CASSQDPGPRYGYTF,TGTGCCAGCAGCCAAGACCCCGGGCCTAGATATGGCTACACCTTC
-,TRBJ2-7,-,TRBV5-4,CASSAGTPYEQYF,TGTGCCAGCAGCGCCGGGACACCGTACGAGCAGTACTTC
-,TRBJ2-2,-,TRBV27,CASSVQTPGELFF,TGTGCCAGCTCTGTACAAACTCCCGGGGAGCTGTTTTTT
TRBD2,TRBJ2-2,-,TRBV4-3,CASSLAGDTGELFF,TGCGCCAGCAGCCTCGCGGGGGACACCGGGGAGCTGTTTTTT
-,TRBJ2-2,-,TRBV9,CASSVGDTYTGELFF,TGTGCCAGCAGCGTAGGAGACACTTACACCGGGGAGCTGTTTTTT
-,TRBJ1-1,-,TRBV7-9,CASSLWGDKAFF,TGTGCCAGCAGCTTATGGGGGGACAAAGCTTTCTTT
TRBD2,TRBJ2-3,-,TRBV9,CASSGLAGQSTDTQYF,TGTGCCAGCAGCGGACTAGCGGGACAAAGCACAGATACGCAGTATTTT
TRBD1,TRBJ2-5,-,TRBV7-9,CASSFSIRDRDQETQYF,TGTGCCAGCAGCTTTTCCATCCGGGACAGAGATCAAGAGACCCAGTACTTC
-,TRBJ2-3,-,TRBV30,CAWSVGTVGDTQYF,TGTGCCTGGAGTGTCGGAACCGTCGGAGATACGCAGTATTTT